The 23 T cell receptor beta chains below were found in one sample sequenced in a study of Ad26.COV2.S vaccination and SARS-CoV-2 variants. TCRdb's copy holds only in-frame clones and misses some; the assay was immunoSEQ multiplex PCR. The sample shows about 280,000 clones, approximately 87% of them seen only once. As for treatment: around 19 received Ad26.COV2.S at low or high dose, single or two shots; about 5 received placebo; per-sample allocation not given. Samples were taken on day 63 after the first vaccine or placebo injection. The material was peripheral blood, obtained in a trial of Ad26.COV2.S vaccine versus placebo. These receptors originate from a person aged 18-65 years who received the Ad26.COV2.S COVID-19 vaccine or a placebo.

This sequence joins TRBV18 and TRBJ2-7, with D possibly being TRBD1 or TRBD2 (5 bases each). This CDR3 region has 16 residues. Germline values: CDR1 KGHSH, CDR2 LQKENI. V lost 3 bases and J lost 0, with 15 bases in between. The CDR3 loop is CASSPPGRTSSYEQYF. The CDR3 DNA is TGTGCCAGCTCACCCCCGGGACGGACGAGCTCCTACGAGCAGTACTTC.

Concerning this clone: Additional DNA sequences in this sample encode the identical CDR3. V gene TRBV6-2 or TRBV6-3 combines with J gene TRBJ2-3, with TRBD1 as a possible D gene (5 bases). Germline V gene sequence: CDR1 MNHEY, CDR2 SVGEGT. Trimming left V 5 bases short and J 5 bases short, with 8 bases between. This CDR3 spans 12 amino acids. The CDR3 nucleotides read TGTGCCAGCAGTCCGACAGAAGATACGCAGTATTTT. Its protein is CASSPTEDTQYF.

V gene TRBV7-2 combines with J gene TRBJ1-5, with TRBD1 as a possible D gene (6 bases). The germline V gene encodes CDR1 SGHTA and CDR2 FQGNSA. Trimming pared 1 base from V and 7 bases from J, leaving 20 bases between. CDR3 size: 17 residues. The CDR3 region has the DNA TGTGCCAGCAGCTTAGGACGCGACAGGTCGAAACGGCAGCCCCAGCATTTT. Its protein is CASSLGRDRSKRQPQHF.

V usage is TRBV5-1 and J usage is TRBJ1-1; maybe TRBD1 (5 bases). Germline values: CDR1 SGHRS, CDR2 YFSETQ. The CDR3 is 11 residues long. Between the trimmed V and J ends, which lost 7 bases and 6 bases, there was a span of 10 bases. The CDR3 protein is CASGTDSEAFF. Here the CDR3 DNA reads TGCGCCAGCGGGACCGACTCTGAAGCTTTCTTT.

V gene TRBV5-1 combines with J gene TRBJ2-7; weak D call: TRBD1 (6 bases). This CDR3 comprises 13 residues. V was clipped by 7 bases and J by 4 bases, with 15 bases between them. Per the germline V gene, CDR1 is SGHRS and CDR2 is YFSETQ. The CDR3 bases are TGCGCCAGCTCCCGGGACAATGGATACGAGCAGTACTTC. As protein: CASSRDNGYEQYF.

This clone showed up just once. The rearrangement links TRBV9 to TRBJ2-5, with D possibly being TRBD2 (6 bases). Trimming stripped 1 base from V and 2 bases from J, with 9 bases between. The CDR3 consists of 14 residues. Germline V CDR1 and CDR2: SGDLS, YYNGEE. The CDR3 reads CASSVFGGQETQYF. CDR3 in DNA: TGTGCCAGCAGCGTATTCGGGGGACAAGAGACCCAGTACTTC.

This clone was found once. The V and J genes are TRBV6-6 and TRBJ2-1; D perhaps matches TRBD2 (6 bases). V lost 0 bases and J 7 bases, leaving 10 bases between the germline ends. CDR3 size: 14 residues. Looked up from germline, CDR1 is MNHNY and CDR2 is SVGAGI (reference sequence). The CDR3 protein is CASSYSMRGNEQFF. Here the CDR3 DNA reads TGTGCCAGCAGTTACTCGATGCGGGGAAATGAGCAGTTCTTC.

The chain uses TRBV14 and TRBJ1-5; D is undetermined. V was clipped by 0 bases and J by 0 bases, with 15 bases between them. Germline lookup yields CDR1 SGHDN and CDR2 FVKESK. The CDR3 is made up of 18 amino acids. CDR3 in amino acids: CASSQDRTDPYSNQPQHF. In DNA, the CDR3 is TGTGCCAGCAGCCAAGATAGAACAGATCCTTATAGCAATCAGCCCCAGCATTTT.

This clone was counted only a few times. V usage is TRBV2 and J usage is TRBJ1-1; D is undetermined. Germline loops: CDR1 SNHLY, CDR2 FYNNEI. The CDR3 runs to 16 residues. V was clipped by 0 bases and J by 5 bases, with 16 bases between them. The CDR3 DNA follows: TGTGCCAGCAGTGAAGCAGGGCAGAGTAGGCGGACTGAAGCTTTCTTT. Its protein product is CASSEAGQSRRTEAFF.

V usage is TRBV12-3 or TRBV12-4 and J usage is TRBJ1-5; D not resolved. The CDR3 is 13 amino acids. V was cut by 3 bases and J by 0 bases, with 3 bases left in between. This chain's CDR3 is CASSFISNQPQHF. The DNA for the CDR3 is TGTGCCAGCAGTTTTATTAGCAATCAGCCCCAGCATTTT.

Here the CDR3 DNA reads TGTGCCAGCAGCTTTAGGGGCAACACTGAAGCTTTCTTT. It specifies CASSFRGNTEAFF. This sequence joins TRBV7-6 and TRBJ1-1, with D perhaps TRBD1 (5 bases). The CDR3 covers 13 residues. The germline V gene has CDR1 SGHVS and CDR2 FNYEAQ. The V and J ends lost 3 bases and 2 bases respectively, with 7 bases between them.

This rearrangement joins TRBV11-2 to TRBJ2-3; 7 positions agree with TRBD1. The germline CDR1 and CDR2 sequences are SGHAT and FQNNGV. There are 16 residues in the CDR3. V lost 4 bases to trimming and J lost 4 bases; unmatched junction nucleotides: 11. As DNA, the CDR3 is TGTGCCAGCAGCTCCCGCCGGACAGGACCCGCAGATACGCAGTATTTT. It codes for CASSSRRTGPADTQYF.

The chain carries TRBV5-1 and TRBJ2-1; 7 nucleotides align to TRBD2. The germline V gene has CDR1 SGHRS and CDR2 YFSETQ. The CDR3 length is 13 residues. J gave up 1 base and V 9 bases, and 4 bases lay outside the gene matches. In DNA form, the CDR3 reads TGCGCCACCAAGGGAGGGTCCTACAATGAGCAGTTCTTC. Translation: CATKGGSYNEQFF.

Comment on this clone: Other nucleotide sequences from this sample produce the same CDR3. The chain recombines TRBV6-5 with TRBJ2-5, with 10 nucleotides matching TRBD2. J gave up 4 bases and V 4 bases, and 3 bases lay outside the gene matches. The CDR3 covers 14 residues. Germline V lookup: CDR1 MNHEY, CDR2 SVGAGI. CDR3 amino acids: CASSSRLAGETQYF. As DNA, the CDR3 is TGTGCCAGCAGTTCGCGACTAGCGGGAGAGACCCAGTACTTC.

The V gene is TRBV7-2, the J gene TRBJ2-1; either TRBD1 or TRBD2 may supply D (6 bases each). V was cut by 5 bases and J by 3 bases, with 14 bases left in between. This CDR3 contains 15 residues. Germline loops: CDR1 SGHTA, CDR2 FQGNSA. CDR3 region: CASSQGGGGYNEQFF. The CDR3 DNA reads as TGTGCCAGCAGCCAAGGAGGGGGTGGCTACAATGAGCAGTTCTTC. Drawing the rest from reference TRBV7-2 and TRBJ2-1, the complete variable domain is GAGVSQSPSNKVTEKGKDVELRCDPISGHTALYWYRQSLGQGLEFLIYFQGNSAPDKSGLPSDRFSAERTGGSVSTLTIQRTQQEDSAVYLCASSQGGGGYNEQFFGPGTRLTVL.

The chain joins TRBV6-2 or TRBV6-3 to TRBJ2-1; D ambiguous. Trimming stripped 0 bases from V and 0 bases from J, with 15 bases between. Looked up from germline, CDR1 is MNHEY and CDR2 is SVGEGT. The CDR3 covers 18 residues. The chain's CDR3 is CASSYSKAGPSSYNEQFF. The CDR3 DNA sequence: TGTGCCAGCAGTTACTCGAAGGCAGGTCCAAGCTCCTACAATGAGCAGTTCTTC.

This clone was recorded a few times. The J gene is TRBJ1-2, the V gene TRBV7-9, with 8 bases aligning to TRBD1. Germline V gene data show CDR1 as SEHNR and CDR2 as FQNEAQ (reference sequence). The junction had 14 bases not matched to a gene; V was cut back by 3 bases and J by 8 bases. The CDR3 has 16 amino acids. The CDR3 reads CASSFGLGTGSGGYTF. CDR3 DNA: TGTGCCAGCAGCTTCGGACTGGGGACAGGATCCGGGGGCTACACCTTC.

V and J are TRBV7-9 and TRBJ1-2, with TRBD1 matching 10 bases. The CDR3 sequence is 13 residues long. After removal of 5 bases from V and 8 bases from J, the junction contained 5 bases not matched to a gene. Germline V lookup: CDR1 SEHNR, CDR2 FQNEAQ (reference sequence). The chain's CDR3 is CASSPGTGEGYTF. CDR3 bases: TGTGCCAGCAGCCCCGGGACAGGGGAGGGCTACACCTTC.

V gene TRBV7-2 combines with J gene TRBJ2-2; D perhaps matches TRBD1 (5 bases). CDR3 length: 13 residues. The V end was cut by 4 bases, the J end by 10 bases, with 13 bases between. Germline CDR1 and CDR2: SGHTA and FQGNSA. The CDR3 protein is CASSSDSIEELFF. The CDR3 nucleotides read TGTGCCAGCAGCTCCGACAGTATTGAGGAGCTGTTTTTT.

V gene TRBV30 combines with J gene TRBJ2-1, with TRBD1 identical over 7 bases. This CDR3 region has 13 residues. V was clipped by 0 bases and J by 9 bases; unmatched bases: 5. CDR1 is GTSNPN and CDR2 is SVGIG in the germline V gene (reference sequence). The CDR3 loop reads CAWSVGTDGEQFF. The DNA of the CDR3 is TGTGCCTGGAGTGTAGGGACAGACGGTGAGCAGTTCTTC. The whole variable domain, filled in from reference TRBV30 and TRBJ2-1, reads SQTIHQWPATLVQPVGSPLSLECTVEGTSNPNLYWYRQAAGRGLQLLFYSVGIGQISSEVPQNLSASRPQDRQFILSSKKLLLSDSGFYLCAWSVGTDGEQFFGPGTRLTVL.

This chain links TRBV19 with TRBJ1-5, with 10 bases lining up with TRBD1. The CDR3 extends over 16 amino acids. The V and J ends lost 3 bases and 5 bases, in that order; junction bases with no gene match: 7. CDR1 is LNHDA, CDR2 SQIVND, per germline (reference sequence). The CDR3 DNA sequence: TGTGCCAGTAGTATGCTGACAGGGGGCACCTATCAGCCCCAGCATTTT. This codes for CASSMLTGGTYQPQHF.

Comment on this clone: The same CDR3 also results from other DNA sequences found in this sample. The rearrangement uses TRBV5-1 and TRBJ2-7; D is uncertain. CDR1 is SGHRS, CDR2 YFSETQ, per germline. The CDR3 totals 14 residues. Trimming removed 0 bases at V and 1 base at J, with 8 bases between. Here the CDR3 DNA reads TGCGCCAGCAGCTTGGCCGCCGGATCCTACGAGCAGTACTTC. Its protein is CASSLAAGSYEQYF.

The rearrangement links TRBV30 to TRBJ2-5; 9 bases map to TRBD2. The CDR3 loop spans 13 amino acids. Trimming removed 5 bases from V and 6 bases from J; junction bases left unmatched: 7. The germline V gene encodes CDR1 GTSNPN and CDR2 SVGIG (reference sequence). The DNA of the CDR3 is TGTGCCTGGGGGCGGGGGGGCAGGCAGACCCAGTACTTC. Protein sequence: CAWGRGGRQTQYF.